Given below is one T cell receptor (beta chain) in context. The antigen this receptor binds is unknown. Per-nucleotide qualities are absent, and no much larger clonotype sits a single base away. The data originate from a study of blood T cell repertoires in COVID-19 (dated by TCRdb to about 2020). Context from the whole study: Samples covering the acute and convalescent phases of COVID-19 were provided by collaborators in the United States, Italy and Spain. The prospective study material was composed of cDNA or gDNA derived from T cells, B-cell-depleted T cells, or PBMCs. Deeply sampled blood TCRbeta repertoires from subjects exposed to, actively infected with, or recovered from COVID-19 were included in the dataset. The repertoires were made available in a free public database intended to serve as a resource for research on the immune response to SARS-CoV-2. The samples were drawn from the first 160 participants of the ongoing ImmuneRACE study and from over 950 subjects provided by 6 global collaborators. The sample metadata nearly always contained a de-identified subject ID, COVID-19 status, age in years and sex. Where available, HLA class I and class II types were taken from metadata supplied by the sample provider and were not determined by assay-based typing. What the work shows at the level of the full study, not this receptor alone: The amount of clinical and demographic metadata varied by source and participant and was provided uncurated.

The collaborating institutions used their own protocols to collect whole blood in K2EDTA tubes. For TCRbeta analysis, collaborators shipped samples in one of three forms: frozen whole blood, isolated PBMCs, or DNA extracted from either of those sample types. The CDR3 starts with the cysteine, ends with the phenylalanine, and has 14 residues. This entry keeps only the CDR3 DNA: 42 bases, framed from base 1. The V and J ends are trimmed by 0 bases and 5 bases, leaving 10 bases between them. Sequences SGHTA (CDR1) and FQGNSA (CDR2) are obtained from the germline V gene. The immunoSEQ Assay, a bias-controlled multiplex PCR, was used to amplify TCRbeta CDR3 regions from genomic DNA. In the source study's methods: Within the assay, amplification of reference gene primers was used to estimate how many nucleated cells each sample contained. To quantify the absolute abundance of each unique TCRbeta CDR3 rearrangement, sequence reads were collapsed and filtered. For each sample, productive Simpson clonality was calculated as the square root of Simpson's diversity index across productive rearrangements. Held by TCRdb, this immuneACCESS table contains in-frame sequences only and omits some clones. Under half of the omission traces to an unresolved V gene where checked; the cause of the rest is unknown. V and J calls plus clone size are reproduced from that table; the DNA served to infer D and trimming. This sample holds under 50,000 clones; roughly nine tenths were observed only once. The top ten hold around 20% of the sample.

The receptor was derived from a man in his 70s with active COVID-19. Recombination connected TRBV7-2 to TRBJ2-5; a weak D assignment points to TRBD1 (6 bases agree). Sequences were obtained from peripheral blood. The CDR3 region: CASSLAGARETQYF. The bases read TGTGCCAGCAGCTTAGCGGGGGCGAGGGAGACCCAGTACTTC.